Below, 27 T cell receptor beta chains from the same sample are listed, as sequenced in a study of CD8 T cells in Susac syndrome. With random hexamers, reverse transcription was performed on about 0.5 to 1 ug of RNA. TCRdb ran MiXCR on the immunoSEQ multiplex PCR reads and lists one entry per CDR3 protein. The sample shows about 160,000 distinct CDR3 sequences, about 93% of them seen only once. Input material: CD4+ T cells from PBMCs. These TCRs come from a human donor in good health.

The rearrangement joins TRBV12-3 or TRBV12-4 to TRBJ1-5, with D perhaps matching TRBD1 (5 bases). V was pared by 2 bases and J by 6 bases, with 11 bases between. This CDR3 is built from 14 residues. The CDR3 here is CASSLMGRGQPQHF. CDR3 DNA: TGTGCCAGCAGTTTAATGGGAAGGGGTCAGCCCCAGCATTTT.

The J gene is TRBJ1-2, the V gene TRBV25-1; weak D call: TRBD1 (6 bases). The CDR3 loop spans 13 amino acids. With 10 bases removed from V and 8 bases from J, the gap between germline ends came to 20 bases. CDR1 is MGHDK and CDR2 is SYGVNS in the germline V gene. The CDR3 DNA sequence: TGTGCCATACCCCGAGCGGGGGGCGGAGGCTACACCTTC. Translating gives CAIPRAGGGGYTF.

This chain uses TRBV10-3 with TRBJ2-1, with D possibly TRBD1 on 5 matching bases. The V end was cut by 3 bases, the J end by 3 bases, with 12 bases between. The CDR3 consists of 15 residues. The germline V gene has CDR1 ENHRY and CDR2 SYGVKD. The CDR3 DNA follows: TGTGCCATCAGTGAAGGGGCAGGGATCTACAATGAGCAGTTCTTC. It translates to CAISEGAGIYNEQFF.

The chain is built from TRBV20-1 and TRBJ2-5, with D perhaps TRBD2 (6 bases). The V end was cut by 6 bases, the J end by 0 bases, with 11 bases between. Germline V lookup: CDR1 DFQATT, CDR2 SNEGSKA (reference sequence). The CDR3 runs to 13 residues. The CDR3 DNA follows: TGCAGTGCCCCACGGGGGAACCAAGAGACCCAGTACTTC. It encodes CSAPRGNQETQYF.

The chain couples TRBV5-1 to TRBJ2-3; no firm D call. This CDR3 is 15 amino acids long. CDR1 is SGHRS and CDR2 is YFSETQ in the germline V gene. Trimming took off 1 base at V and 3 bases at J, with 12 bases between the two ends. CDR3 loop: CASSLSPLKTDTQYF. The CDR3 DNA sequence: TGCGCCAGCAGCTTGTCCCCACTAAAAACAGATACGCAGTATTTT.

The rearrangement links TRBV5-4 to TRBJ2-1, with 9 bases that match TRBD2. V lost 0 bases to trimming and J lost 3 bases; unmatched junction nucleotides: 7. The CDR3 is 17 amino acids. The germline V gene has CDR1 SGHNT and CDR2 YYREEE (reference sequence). The CDR3 loop reads CASSLGGGGAHYNEQFF. DNA of the CDR3: TGTGCCAGCAGCTTGGGTGGCGGGGGGGCCCACTACAATGAGCAGTTCTTC.

This clonotype was detected only a few times. The V and J genes are TRBV18 and TRBJ1-1, with a possible D match to TRBD1 (5 bases). This CDR3 contains 14 residues. Per germline, CDR1 KGHSH and CDR2 LQKENI. The V end was cut by 3 bases, the J end by 1 base, with 9 bases between. The CDR3 reads CASSPGRTNTEAFF. The CDR3 DNA reads TGTGCCAGCTCACCGGGACGGACGAACACTGAAGCTTTCTTT.

The rearrangement links TRBV12-3 or TRBV12-4 to TRBJ1-2; 8 positions match TRBD1. The CDR3 is 15 residues long. V dropped 6 bases and J dropped 2; count of bases not matched to a gene: 8. The CDR3 protein is CASRSTGGRNYGYTF. CDR3 coding DNA: TGTGCCAGCAGAAGTACAGGGGGAAGGAACTATGGCTACACCTTC.

This CDR3 is CASSLKGGANPGELFF. The CDR3, as DNA: TGCGCCAGCAGCTTGAAAGGGGGGGCCAATCCCGGGGAGCTGTTTTTT. The gene calls are TRBV5-1 and TRBJ2-2; D is perhaps TRBD2 (7 bases). Germline lookup yields CDR1 SGHRS and CDR2 YFSETQ. There are 16 residues in the CDR3. V shed 1 base and J shed 6 bases, with 16 bases lying between them.

This chain links TRBV9 with TRBJ1-6; 10 nucleotides align to TRBD1. J lost 7 bases, V lost 0 bases, and 4 bases had no gene match. Germline loops: CDR1 SGDLS, CDR2 YYNGEE. CDR3 length: 16 amino acids. CDR3 DNA: TGTGCCAGCAGCGTAGGTGGGACAGGGGCCAATTCACCCCTCCACTTT. Protein product: CASSVGGTGANSPLHF.

The CDR3 region is CAWNRDRGGYTF. In DNA, the CDR3 is TGTGCCTGGAACCGGGACAGGGGCGGCTACACCTTC. V and J are TRBV30 and TRBJ1-2, with 10 nucleotides matching TRBD1. After removal of 4 bases from V and 8 bases from J, the junction contained 4 bases not matched to a gene. CDR3 length: 12 residues. CDR1 is GTSNPN and CDR2 is SVGIG in the germline V gene (reference sequence).

The V call is TRBV5-1, the J call TRBJ2-7; 9 bases map to TRBD1. The ends lost 4 bases at V and 3 bases at J; junction bases unmatched: 14. This CDR3 has 17 residues. The V gene's germline CDR1 is SGHRS and CDR2 YFSETQ. CDR3: CASSPDIHPGQGYEQYF. In nucleotides, the CDR3 is TGCGCCAGCAGCCCCGACATACACCCGGGACAGGGCTACGAGCAGTACTTC.

The chain employs TRBV20-1 and TRBJ1-5, with no clear D. V was clipped by 2 bases and J by 7 bases, with 9 bases between them. This CDR3 region has 12 residues. In germline, CDR1 is DFQATT, CDR2 SNEGSKA (reference sequence). In DNA form, the CDR3 reads TGCAGTGCTAGATCGGGTGGGCAGCCCCAGCATTTT. Its translation is CSARSGGQPQHF.

The chain uses TRBV30 and TRBJ1-2; a possible D gene is TRBD1 (6 bases). V was clipped by 1 base and J by 6 bases, with 9 bases between them. From germline, CDR1 is GTSNPN and CDR2 SVGIG (reference sequence). The CDR3 runs 12 residues. This CDR3 reads CAWSGKGDGYTF. The CDR3 coding sequence is TGTGCCTGGAGTGGAAAGGGGGATGGCTACACCTTC.

This sequence joins TRBV19 and TRBJ1-1; 7 bases align to TRBD1. The J segment lost 2 bases and the V segment lost 7 bases, leaving 7 bases of the junction unmatched. The CDR3 is 14 amino acids. Germline CDR1 and CDR2: LNHDA and SQIVND (reference sequence). The CDR3 loop is CASIGTERNTEAFF. CDR3 nucleotide sequence: TGTGCCAGTATCGGGACAGAGCGAAACACTGAAGCTTTCTTT. The entire variable domain, with the rest obtained from reference TRBV19 and TRBJ1-1, is as follows: DGGITQSPKYLFRKEGQNVTLSCEQNLNHDAMYWYRQDPGQGLRLIYYSQIVNDFQKGDIAEGYSVSREKKESFPLTVTSAQKNPTAFYLCASIGTERNTEAFFGQGTRLTVV.

The CDR3 nucleotides read TGTGCCAGCAGCTTAGTGGACTCACGGGATGAGCAGTTCTTC. This translates into CASSLVDSRDEQFF. The chain uses TRBV7-6 and TRBJ2-1; D may be TRBD2 (5 bases). The V gene's germline CDR1 is SGHVS and CDR2 FNYEAQ. CDR3 size: 14 residues. Deletions cut 1 base from V and 8 bases from J, with 12 bases between.

J is TRBJ1-1 and V is TRBV27; no definite D call. Germline V lookup: CDR1 MNHEY, CDR2 SMNVEV (reference sequence). CDR3 size: 13 residues. V lost 3 bases to trimming and J lost 4 bases, with 9 bases between them. CDR3 sequence reads: CASSFVGITEAFF. The CDR3 nucleotides read TGTGCCAGCAGTTTTGTCGGGATCACTGAAGCTTTCTTT.

The chain links TRBV3-1 to TRBJ2-2; D uncertain. Germline lookup yields CDR1 LGHDT and CDR2 YNNKEL (reference sequence). The CDR3 length is 14 residues. With 0 bases removed from V and 8 bases from J, the gap between germline ends came to 10 bases. CDR3: CASSQESWGGELFF. Here the CDR3 DNA reads TGTGCCAGCAGCCAAGAAAGCTGGGGTGGGGAGCTGTTTTTT.

The rearrangement links TRBV4-1 to TRBJ1-2; D ambiguous. The V and J ends lost 4 bases and 7 bases respectively, with 16 bases between them. The germline V gene encodes CDR1 MGHRA and CDR2 YSYEKL. The CDR3 covers 14 residues. CDR3: CASSPPSPAGGYTF. In nucleotides, the CDR3 is TGCGCCAGCAGCCCCCCCTCCCCGGCGGGTGGCTACACCTTC.

This sequence joins TRBV7-3 and TRBJ2-3; D possibly uses TRBD1 or TRBD2 (6 bases each). V was cut by 3 bases and J by 2 bases, with 12 bases left in between. The CDR3 loop spans 15 amino acids. Germline V gene sequence: CDR1 SGHTA, CDR2 FQGTGA. CDR3 DNA: TGTGCCAGCAGCTTGGGGGGCCAATTCACAGATACGCAGTATTTT. Its protein product is CASSLGGQFTDTQYF.

The count of this clonotype is one. This chain uses TRBV5-1 with TRBJ2-2, with 12 bases that match TRBD1. Germline lookup yields CDR1 SGHRS and CDR2 YFSETQ. The CDR3 runs to 14 residues. Trimming at V came to 7 bases and at J to 4 bases, leaving 2 bases not matched to a gene. In DNA form, the CDR3 reads TGCGCCAGCGGGACAGGGGGCATCACCGGGGAGCTGTTTTTT. It specifies CASGTGGITGELFF.

The chain carries TRBV29-1 and TRBJ2-1; the D gene is possibly TRBD1 (5 bases). The CDR3 spans 14 residues. Germline V CDR1 and CDR2: SQVTM, ANQGSEA. V lost 1 base, J lost 5 bases, and 12 bases lay in between. In nucleotides, the CDR3 is TGCAGCGTTGAAGGTGCAGGGATCAACAATGAGCAGTTCTTC. The encoded protein is CSVEGAGINNEQFF.

The rearrangement joins TRBV19 to TRBJ1-1, with D possibly TRBD1 on 6 matching bases. Trimming shortened V by 5 bases and J by 1 base, and 20 bases separated the two germline ends. This CDR3 region has 17 residues. Germline loops: CDR1 LNHDA, CDR2 SQIVND (reference sequence). The CDR3 loop reads CASSPGGRFGPNTEAFF. CDR3 DNA: TGTGCCAGTAGTCCCGGGGGGCGCTTCGGGCCGAACACTGAAGCTTTCTTT.

The chain is built from TRBV20-1 and TRBJ2-7; D unresolved. Germline V lookup: CDR1 DFQATT, CDR2 SNEGSKA (reference sequence). The CDR3 has 14 amino acids. V was shortened by 6 bases and J by 0 bases, with 15 bases between the two germline ends. The CDR3 coding sequence is TGCAGTGCCAAACCTAGGCCTTACTCCTACGAGCAGTACTTC. Its translation: CSAKPRPYSYEQYF.

This chain connects TRBV12-3 or TRBV12-4 to TRBJ1-2; D is ambiguous. Trimming stripped 2 bases from V and 4 bases from J, with 8 bases between. The CDR3 loop spans 13 amino acids. CDR3 sequence reads: CASSLLGRYGYTF. For the CDR3, the DNA is TGTGCCAGCAGTTTATTAGGACGCTATGGCTACACCTTC.

CDR3 nucleotides: TGTGCCAGCAGTTCCCCGGCAGGCCAGTTCTTC. It yields the protein CASSSPAGQFF. The chain has TRBV5-4 and TRBJ2-1, with D unresolved. The germline V gene encodes CDR1 SGHNT and CDR2 YYREEE (reference sequence). The CDR3 covers 11 residues. Between the trimmed V and J ends, which lost 5 bases and 13 bases, there was a span of 13 bases.

DNA for the CDR3: TGTGCCAGCAGCTTCCCGGACAGGGCGATCGAGCAGTACTTC. Translated: CASSFPDRAIEQYF. The genes are TRBV7-8 and TRBJ2-7; TRBD1 aligns across 8 bases. The CDR3 consists of 14 residues. CDR1 and CDR2 (germline): SGHVS, FQNEAQ. J gave up 6 bases and V 3 bases, and 7 bases lay outside the gene matches.